This record looks at one T cell receptor beta chain sequence and its context. Antigen unknown. A second 7 to 11 cycle PCR used barcoded and J-beta primers. TCRdb reanalysed the 5' RACE reads using MiXCR and keeps one entry per CDR3 protein. The table records hundreds of thousands of distinct CDR3 sequences, around two thirds of them present only once. These data come from a study of blood T cells in healthy people across ages. Trimming removed 3 bases at V and 4 bases at J, with 9 bases between. Germline CDR1 DFQATT, CDR2 SNEGSKA (reference sequence). This CDR3 region has 12 residues. Whole-study findings and limits: Correlation between TCR beta diversity and naive T cell percentage was strong.

Specimen: blood. The TCR originated in a young man in good health. The rearrangement links TRBV20-1 to TRBJ1-1; D is uncertain. CDR3 sequence (DNA): TGCAGTGCTAGGAGGGCCGTCACTGAAGCTTTCTTT. Residues: CSARRAVTEAFF.